The T cell receptor (beta chain) under discussion was sequenced for a study of CD8 T cells in ankylosing spondylitis. CDR1 and CDR2 from the germline V gene are LNHDA and SQIVND (reference sequence). The ends were cut back, 4 bases at V and 9 bases at J, with 21 bases in the middle. The CDR3 covers 15 residues. Study-wide results and limits: For ankylosing spondylitis blood, a TCR beta motif of roughly 8 highly homologous variants appeared characteristic. In peripheral blood, disease-linked CD8+ clones occurred at relatively low frequencies. Matched synovial fluid from ankylosing spondylitis patients was reported to be enriched for disease-linked clones.

This clonotype was detected only a few times. What it binds is unknown. As the method for making TCR beta libraries, quantitative 5'-RACE with molecular barcodes was used. TCRdb re-analysed the 5' RACE reads in MiXCR, keeping a single row per CDR3 protein. The sample lists around 150,000 distinct CDR3 sequences, roughly 11% occurring once. Sequencing was done on a sample of blood, either unsorted or a sorted T cell fraction (not recorded which). The receptor's source is a male donor with ankylosing spondylitis or in good health (not recorded which). The genes are TRBV19 and TRBJ1-1; D unclear. Here the CDR3 reads CASSNILGGRSKAFF. The CDR3 DNA sequence: TGTGCCAGTAGTAATATTCTGGGAGGACGGAGTAAAGCTTTCTTT.